This TCR beta chain was retrieved from a study of T-cell reconstitution after alpha-beta-depleted transplantation in children. Unique molecular identifiers were built into the TCRbeta library. TCRdb reprocessed the PCR reads with MiXCR, giving one entry per CDR3 protein. This repertoire shows a few hundred thousand distinct CDR3 sequences, roughly 27% found once; its top ten account for under 45%. This CDR3 has 14 residues. V dropped 0 bases and J dropped 5 bases, with 10 bases sitting between them. Germline CDR1 LNHNV, CDR2 YYDKDF (reference sequence). The material sequenced was PBMCs, taken before TCRalphabeta/CD19-depleted stem cell transplant. The chain recombines TRBV15 with TRBJ2-5; D unclear. The TCR comes from a boy in the first two years of life with Wiskott-Aldrich syndrome, due to receive a stem cell transplant. In DNA, the CDR3 is TGTGCCACCAGCAGAGATAAGGGTTGGGAGACCCAGTACTTC. It encodes CATSRDKGWETQYF.